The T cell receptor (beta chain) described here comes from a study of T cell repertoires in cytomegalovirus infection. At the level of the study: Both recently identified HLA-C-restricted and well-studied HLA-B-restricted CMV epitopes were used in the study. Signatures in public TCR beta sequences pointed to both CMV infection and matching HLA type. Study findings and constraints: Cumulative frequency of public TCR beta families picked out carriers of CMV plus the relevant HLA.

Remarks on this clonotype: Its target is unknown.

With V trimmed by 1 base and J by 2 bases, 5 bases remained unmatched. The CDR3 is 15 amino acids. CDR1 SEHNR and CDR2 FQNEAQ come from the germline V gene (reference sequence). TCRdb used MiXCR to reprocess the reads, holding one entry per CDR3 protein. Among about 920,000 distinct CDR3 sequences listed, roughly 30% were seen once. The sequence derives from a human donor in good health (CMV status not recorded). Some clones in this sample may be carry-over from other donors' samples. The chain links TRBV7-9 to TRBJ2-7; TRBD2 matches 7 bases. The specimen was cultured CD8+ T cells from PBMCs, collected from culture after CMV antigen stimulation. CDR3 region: CASSLERGEAYEQYF. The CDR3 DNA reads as TGTGCCAGCAGCTTAGAACGGGGGGAAGCCTACGAGCAGTACTTC.